Described below is a single TCR beta chain sequence and its context. The target antigen is unknown. Nominally healthy donors provided the samples, though records likely missed some immune exposures. The PCR used 60 Vbeta and 13 Jbeta primers. TCRdb's copy holds only in-frame clones and misses some; the assay was immunoSEQ multiplex PCR. The sample includes about 70,000 clones. The data stem from a study of cytomegalovirus exposure and HLA in healthy donors. CDR1 and CDR2 from the germline V gene are SGDLS and YYNGEE. The V end lost 1 base, the J end lost 2 bases, and 16 bases lay between the germline ends. CDR3 length: 16 amino acids. Study-level points and caveats: The study assumed roughly uniform donor sequencing depth for presence/absence analyses.

This clonotype originated in a female donor in good health and CMV-seropositive. The genes are TRBV9 and TRBJ2-7, with a weak D call TRBD1 (6 bases). Material for sequencing was PBMCs. DNA of the CDR3: TGTGCCAGCAGCGTATACGGTGGGGGCAGCGCCTACGAGCAGTACTTC. The encoded protein is CASSVYGGGSAYEQYF.